A selection of T cell receptor beta chains follows, all from one sample in a study of T-cell reconstitution after alpha-beta-depleted transplantation in children. TCRdb reprocessed the PCR reads via MiXCR and lists one record per CDR3 protein. The sample has 150,000 to 200,000 distinct CDR3 sequences, approximately 12% seen once; the top ten hold around 13%. The sequencing used PBMCs, collected before TCRalphabeta/CD19-depleted stem cell transplant. The receptors were sampled from a boy younger than 10 with acute myeloid leukemia, due to receive a stem cell transplant. Both conserved end residues are part of each CDR3. D genes are given only for firm matches. Some rows mark clone size as missing; the rest say once, few, many or name a class of expanded clone.

V	D	length	size	J	CDR3	DNA
TRBV30	NA	11	many	TRBJ1-1	CAWSVQVGPSF	TGTGCCTGGAGTGTACAGGTCGGCCCATCCTTT
TRBV12-3/TRBV12-4	TRBD2	14	many	TRBJ2-7	CASSFSGPSYEQYF	TGTGCCAGCAGTTTTAGCGGGCCGTCCTACGAGCAGTACTTC
TRBV29-1	NA	11	many	TRBJ2-3	CSVRSWGTQYF	TGCAGCGTAAGATCTTGGGGTACGCAGTATTTT
TRBV20-1	NA	17	few	TRBJ2-3	CCAGSPVLSSRTDTQYF	TGCTGTGCTGGTAGCCCAGTTTTGTCTAGCCGCACAGATACGCAGTATTTT
TRBV27	TRBD2	21	many	TRBJ2-1	CASRILAGGPPGLVSYNEQFF	TGTGCCAGCAGAATTCTAGCGGGAGGGCCTCCCGGGCTAGTCTCCTACAATGAGCAGTTCTTC
TRBV2	NA	12	many	TRBJ2-5	CASSELGETQYF	TGTGCCAGCAGTGAACTAGGGGAGACCCAGTACTTC
TRBV3-1	TRBD1	14	many	TRBJ2-5	CASVLQGSQETQYF	TGTGCCAGCGTCCTACAGGGGTCCCAAGAGACCCAGTACTTC
TRBV28	TRBD2	14	many	TRBJ2-7	CASSPPQRESEQYF	TGTGCCAGCAGTCCCCCCCAGCGGGAGAGCGAGCAGTACTTC
TRBV4-1	TRBD2	15	NA	TRBJ2-1	CASRAAGGGGYEQFF	TGCGCCAGCCGGGCAGCGGGAGGGGGGGGGTATGAGCAGTTCTTC
TRBV10-3	TRBD1	13	many	TRBJ1-2	CAIREDRGGGYTF	TGTGCCATCAGGGAGGACAGGGGAGGCGGCTACACCTTC
TRBV4-1	TRBD2	19	many	TRBJ2-1	CASSQTAGGAGGPYNEQFF	TGCGCCAGCAGCCAGACCGCGGGGGGAGCGGGAGGTCCTTACAATGAGCAGTTCTTC
TRBV20-1	TRBD2	17	many	TRBJ2-5	CSARVPPSGGAWETQYF	TGCAGTGCTAGAGTCCCACCTAGCGGGGGGGCCTGGGAGACCCAGTACTTC
TRBV29-1	NA	14	many	TRBJ1-1	CSVDPRGADTEAFF	TGCAGCGTTGACCCCCGGGGGGCGGACACTGAAGCTTTCTTT
TRBV6-2/TRBV6-3	NA	15	NA	TRBJ2-3	CASSYPSAAFDTQYF	TGTGCCAGCAGTTACCCTAGCGCGGCTTTTGATACGCAGTATTTT